This entry lists 16 T cell receptor beta chains sequenced from one sample in a study of technical replicates of blood from a handful of donors. The table came from immunoSEQ multiplex PCR; TCRdb's copy has only in-frame clones and leaves some out. The table lists roughly 93,000 clones, more than 90% of them singletons. Sequenced input: T cells isolated from PBMCs. The receptors shown here come from a human donor in good health.

The gene calls are TRBV7-3 and TRBJ2-3; a weak D match, TRBD2 (5 bases). V was pared by 0 bases and J by 2 bases, with 9 bases between. The length of the CDR3 is 15 residues. CDR1 is SGHTA, CDR2 FQGTGA, per germline. CDR3 sequence reads: CASSLTLAPTDTQYF. CDR3 in DNA: TGTGCCAGCAGCTTAACTCTAGCACCCACAGATACGCAGTATTTT.

The chain uses TRBV5-1 and TRBJ1-5; D remains ambiguous. Trimming cost V 0 bases and J 0 bases, with 7 bases left between them. Germline CDR1 reads SGHRS; CDR2 reads YFSETQ. The CDR3 has 15 residues. The CDR3, as DNA: TGCGCCAGCAGCTTGGGGGAGAGTAGCAATCAGCCCCAGCATTTT. Encoded protein: CASSLGESSNQPQHF.

This clone appeared a single time. The chain employs TRBV7-9 and TRBJ2-2; D gene uncertain. The CDR3 runs 14 residues. The germline V gene encodes CDR1 SEHNR and CDR2 FQNEAQ (reference sequence). V lost 4 bases and J 7 bases, leaving 13 bases between the germline ends. The chain's CDR3 is CASSSLGPLGELFF. The CDR3 DNA follows: TGTGCCAGCAGCTCCCTGGGCCCCCTCGGGGAGCTGTTTTTT.

The rearrangement joins TRBV6-1 to TRBJ1-2; the D is unclear. This CDR3 comprises 14 residues. The germline V and J ends were trimmed by 2 bases and 4 bases, with 11 bases remaining between them. The germline CDR1 and CDR2 sequences are MNHNS and SASEGT. CDR3 sequence (DNA): TGTGCCAGCAGTGAATCAGGACTCGGCTATGGCTACACCTTC. It specifies CASSESGLGYGYTF.

This chain joins TRBV6-1 and TRBJ1-2, with a possible D match to TRBD1 (6 bases). V was cut by 6 bases and J by 4 bases, with 18 bases left in between. The CDR3 contains 15 residues. Per germline, CDR1 MNHNS and CDR2 SASEGT. Written as DNA, the CDR3 is TGTGCCAGCAGGTGGGGACACCCGACGCTCTATGGCTACACCTTC. Translated: CASRWGHPTLYGYTF.

This clone was found once. This rearrangement joins TRBV28 to TRBJ2-1, with TRBD2 matching over 11 bases. With V trimmed by 5 bases and J by 9 bases, 12 bases remained unmatched. The CDR3 is 16 amino acids. Looked up from germline, CDR1 is MDHEN and CDR2 is SYDVKM. The CDR3 DNA sequence: TGTGCCAGCAGTACGGGACTAGCGGCATTAGGGATTGAGCAGTTCTTC. Translating it yields CASSTGLAALGIEQFF.

The gene calls are TRBV19 and TRBJ1-6; 9 bases line up with TRBD1. CDR3 length equals 16 residues. CDR1 is LNHDA, CDR2 SQIVND, per germline (reference sequence). V was clipped by 3 bases and J by 7 bases; unmatched bases: 7. The CDR3 here is CASSMETGGPNSPLHF. The CDR3 DNA follows: TGTGCCAGTAGTATGGAGACAGGGGGTCCGAATTCACCCCTCCACTTT.

J is TRBJ2-1 and V is TRBV5-1; 7 bases fit TRBD2. Germline V gene data show CDR1 as SGHRS and CDR2 as YFSETQ. Losses at the gene ends were 4 bases for V and 4 bases for J; bases not matched to a gene: 5. The CDR3 extends over 14 amino acids. CDR3 in amino acids: CASSGSGGYNEQFF. The DNA of the CDR3 is TGCGCCAGCAGCGGGTCGGGGGGTTACAATGAGCAGTTCTTC.

The chain uses TRBV6-5 and TRBJ1-6; 7 bases map to TRBD1. The germline V gene encodes CDR1 MNHEY and CDR2 SVGAGI. This CDR3 region has 13 residues. With 6 bases clipped from V and 10 bases from J, the junction kept 6 bases outside the gene matches. The CDR3 DNA reads as TGTGCCAGCAGGCAGGGGGGCGGGTCACCCCTCCACTTT. As protein: CASRQGGGSPLHF.

V gene TRBV5-1 combines with J gene TRBJ2-5; 8 positions match TRBD2. With 9 bases clipped from V and 2 bases from J, the junction kept 15 bases outside the gene matches. Germline values: CDR1 SGHRS, CDR2 YFSETQ. The CDR3 is 16 residues long. Here the CDR3 DNA reads TGCGCCACCAGAGCGGTAGCGGGGCCGTTACAAGAGACCCAGTACTTC. The encoded protein is CATRAVAGPLQETQYF.

The CDR3 loop reads CASSLVLAEYAFSYEQYF. CDR3 in DNA: TGTGCCAGCAGCTTAGTGTTAGCCGAGTATGCTTTCTCCTACGAGCAGTACTTC. This chain connects TRBV11-2 to TRBJ2-7; no firm D call. The CDR3 totals 18 residues. Trimming took off 1 base at V and 0 bases at J, with 19 bases between the two ends. Germline values: CDR1 SGHAT, CDR2 FQNNGV.

The chain uses TRBV5-4 and TRBJ2-7; perhaps TRBD1 as D (5 bases). The CDR3 sequence is 15 residues long. From germline, CDR1 is SGHNT and CDR2 YYREEE (reference sequence). V gave up 0 bases and J gave up 3 bases, with 13 bases separating them. The CDR3, as DNA: TGTGCCAGCAGCTTGGACCAGGGAATAAACTACGAGCAGTACTTC. Protein product: CASSLDQGINYEQYF. The full variable domain, its missing parts supplied by reference TRBV5-4 and TRBJ2-7, is ETGVTQSPTHLIKTRGQQVTLRCSSQSGHNTVSWYQQALGQGPQFIFQYYREEENGRGNFPPRFSGLQFPNYSSELNVNALELDDSALYLCASSLDQGINYEQYFGPGTRLTVT.

The V and J genes are TRBV9 and TRBJ2-5, with D perhaps matching TRBD2 (6 bases). The length of the CDR3 is 13 residues. Trimming removed 2 bases from V and 5 bases from J, with 10 bases in between. CDR1 is SGDLS and CDR2 is YYNGEE in the germline V gene. As DNA, the CDR3 is TGTGCCAGCAGCGTTGGGGGGTTGGAGACCCAGTACTTC. Its protein is CASSVGGLETQYF.

The J gene is TRBJ2-3, the V gene TRBV9, with 8 bases aligning to TRBD1. The CDR3 runs to 16 residues. V was pared by 0 bases and J by 3 bases, with 6 bases of the junction left unmatched. The V gene's germline CDR1 is SGDLS and CDR2 YYNGEE. CDR3 bases: TGTGCCAGCAGCGTAGGTGACAGGGGCGGGACAGATACGCAGTATTTT. Encoded protein: CASSVGDRGGTDTQYF.

Here the CDR3 DNA reads TGTGCCAGCAGCTTGGGGACTAGTTTTAAGGAGACCCAGTACTTC. Translating gives CASSLGTSFKETQYF. The genes are TRBV7-6 and TRBJ2-5, with 8 positions matching TRBD2. This CDR3 has 15 residues. Per germline, CDR1 SGHVS and CDR2 FNYEAQ. Trimming took 3 bases from V and 5 from J; bases not matched to a gene: 8.

The CDR3 reads CASSWSSGGPPGTDTQYF. CDR3 sequence (DNA): TGCGCCAGCAGCTGGAGTAGCGGGGGGCCCCCTGGCACAGATACGCAGTATTTT. The chain employs TRBV5-1 and TRBJ2-3; 10 bases are a match to TRBD2. Germline loops: CDR1 SGHRS, CDR2 YFSETQ. J was trimmed by 1 base and V by 3 bases; bases with no gene match: 11. The CDR3 is 18 amino acids.